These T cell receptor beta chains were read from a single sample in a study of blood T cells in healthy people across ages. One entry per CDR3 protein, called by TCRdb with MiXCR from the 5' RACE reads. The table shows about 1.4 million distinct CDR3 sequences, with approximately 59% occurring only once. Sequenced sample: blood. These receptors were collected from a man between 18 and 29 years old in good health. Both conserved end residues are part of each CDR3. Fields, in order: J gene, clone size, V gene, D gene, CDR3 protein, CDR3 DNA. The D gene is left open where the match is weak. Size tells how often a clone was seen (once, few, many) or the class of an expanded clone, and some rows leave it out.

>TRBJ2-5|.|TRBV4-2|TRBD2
CASSQDHAGGLETQYF
TGTGCCAGCAGCCAAGATCACGCGGGAGGGCTAGAGACCCAGTACTTC
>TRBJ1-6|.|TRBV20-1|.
CSARDPSGDKSDSYNSPLHF
TGCAGTGCTAGAGATCCCAGCGGGGACAAATCGGACTCCTATAATTCACCCCTCCACTTT
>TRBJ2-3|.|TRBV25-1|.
CASMGPLSTDTQYF
TGTGCCAGCATGGGGCCGCTAAGCACAGATACGCAGTATTTT
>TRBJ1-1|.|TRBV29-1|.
CSVEGARQSEAFF
TGCAGCGTTGAGGGGGCCCGGCAGTCTGAAGCTTTCTTT
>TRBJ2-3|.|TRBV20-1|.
CSARDVRQAADTQYF
TGCAGTGCTAGAGATGTGAGGCAGGCGGCAGATACGCAGTATTTT
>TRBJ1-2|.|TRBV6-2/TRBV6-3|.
CASSYQVPYGYTF
TGTGCCAGCAGTTACCAGGTCCCGTATGGCTACACCTTC
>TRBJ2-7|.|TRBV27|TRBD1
CASSWGTGDGYEQYF
TGTGCCAGCAGTTGGGGGACAGGGGACGGCTACGAGCAGTACTTC
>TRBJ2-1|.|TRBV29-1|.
CSVGFRLYQETQFF
TGCAGCGTTGGGTTTCGGTTGTACCAAGAGACCCAGTTCTTC
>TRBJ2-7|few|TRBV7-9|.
CASSLSGSRSPYEQYF
TGTGCCAGCAGCTTAAGTGGTAGCAGATCCCCCTACGAGCAGTACTTC
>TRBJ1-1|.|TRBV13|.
CASSTQGYTEAFF
TGTGCCAGCAGCACCCAGGGATATACTGAAGCTTTCTTT
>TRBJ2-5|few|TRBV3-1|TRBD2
CASSRTAGDVETQYF
TGTGCCAGCAGCCGTACAGCGGGAGACGTGGAGACCCAGTACTTC
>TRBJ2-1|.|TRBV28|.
CASRAADKAWNNEQFF
TGTGCCAGCAGGGCCGCAGACAAGGCTTGGAACAATGAGCAGTTCTTC
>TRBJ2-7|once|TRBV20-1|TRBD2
CSATLAGPNYEQYF
TGCAGTGCTACCCTAGCGGGACCAAACTACGAGCAGTACTTC
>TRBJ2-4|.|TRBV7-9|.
CASSLRSPAEYF
TGTGCCAGCAGCCTCCGGTCACCCGCGGAGTACTTC
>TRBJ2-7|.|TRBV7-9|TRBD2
CASSLGDSSGTSYEQYF
TGTGCCAGCAGCTTAGGTGACTCTAGCGGGACCTCCTACGAGCAGTACTTC
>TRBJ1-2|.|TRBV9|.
CASSVATPQGYTF
TGTGCCAGCAGCGTAGCTACCCCTCAGGGCTACACCTTC
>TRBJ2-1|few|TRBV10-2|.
CASSETGYEQFF
TGCGCCAGCAGTGAGACAGGATATGAGCAGTTCTTC
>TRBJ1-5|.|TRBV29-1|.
CSVGRLNQPQHF
TGCAGCGTTGGGCGGCTCAATCAGCCCCAGCATTTT
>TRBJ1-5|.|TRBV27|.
CASSFGQGLRPQHF
TGTGCCAGCAGTTTTGGGCAGGGGCTTCGGCCCCAGCATTTT
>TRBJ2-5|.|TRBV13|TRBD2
CASTGSGVPNPETQYF
TGTGCCAGCACCGGTAGCGGGGTCCCTAACCCAGAGACCCAGTACTTC
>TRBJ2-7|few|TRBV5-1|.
CASSFMGPYEQYF
TGCGCCAGCAGCTTTATGGGTCCCTACGAGCAGTACTTC
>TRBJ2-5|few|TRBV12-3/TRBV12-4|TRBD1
CASEGQASAQYF
TGTGCCAGCGAGGGACAGGCATCGGCCCAGTACTTC
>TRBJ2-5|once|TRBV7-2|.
CASSLANRGETQYF
TGTGCCAGCAGCTTAGCGAATCGCGGAGAGACCCAGTACTTC
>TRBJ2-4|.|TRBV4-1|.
CASSQVWLPTWENIQYF
TGCGCCAGCAGCCAAGTGTGGCTCCCTACTTGGGAAAACATTCAGTACTTC
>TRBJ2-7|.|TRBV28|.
CASSQLLGGGNSYEQYF
TGTGCCAGCAGTCAATTACTAGGGGGAGGGAACTCCTACGAGCAGTACTTC
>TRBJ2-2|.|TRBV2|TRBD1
CASRTGVHTGELFF
TGTGCCAGCAGGACAGGGGTTCACACCGGGGAGCTGTTTTTT
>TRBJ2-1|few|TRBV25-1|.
CASNLGGAQNEQFF
TGTGCCAGCAACCTGGGGGGGGCGCAAAATGAGCAGTTCTTC
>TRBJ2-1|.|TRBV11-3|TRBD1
CASSPSQGDSYNEQFF
TGTGCCAGCAGCCCAAGTCAGGGGGACTCCTACAATGAGCAGTTCTTC
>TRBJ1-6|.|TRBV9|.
CASSVEGGPPHF
TGTGCCAGCAGCGTAGAGGGCGGTCCCCCCCACTTT
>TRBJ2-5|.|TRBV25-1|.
CASSAGVEQYF
TGTGCCAGCAGTGCAGGGGTGGAGCAGTACTTC
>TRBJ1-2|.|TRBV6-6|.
CASSPTAEGNYGYTF
TGTGCCAGCAGTCCAACAGCGGAAGGAAACTATGGCTACACCTTC
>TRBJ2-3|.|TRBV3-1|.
CASSQEKSGTDTQYF
TGTGCCAGCAGCCAAGAAAAGAGTGGCACAGATACGCAGTATTTT
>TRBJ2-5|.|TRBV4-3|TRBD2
CASSQEATSGGETQYF
TGCGCCAGCAGCCAAGAAGCGACTAGCGGGGGAGAGACCCAGTACTTC
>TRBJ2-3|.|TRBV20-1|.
CSASGGFTDTQYF
TGCAGTGCTAGTGGTGGATTCACAGATACGCAGTATTTT